Detailed here is one T cell receptor beta chain. The data are from a study of blood T cell repertoires in COVID-19. Method: immunoSEQ multiplex PCR; TCRdb's copy keeps in-frame clones and lacks some. There are under 300,000 clones in the sample; 83% occur only once, and roughly 5% lies in the top ten. The sample was peripheral blood. This clonotype originated in a human donor in a cohort sampled during active COVID-19.

CDR3 nucleotide sequence: TGCAGTACAATCGGGGGGGCCCAGTACTTC. The encoded protein is CSTIGGAQYF. V gene TRBV20-1 combines with J gene TRBJ2-5; TRBD2 agrees at 8 bases. The CDR3 length is 10 residues. Trimming removed 8 bases from V and 9 bases from J; junction bases left unmatched: 5. From germline, CDR1 is DFQATT and CDR2 SNEGSKA (reference sequence).